Sequencing of this T cell receptor beta chain was carried out in a study of blood T cell repertoires in COVID-19. Study-wide background: From the United States, Italy and Spain came samples of acute and convalescent COVID-19. PBMCs, B-cell-depleted T cells, or T cells provided the cDNA or gDNA that made up the material.

The CDR3 loop spans 16 amino acids. CDR1 is SQVTM and CDR2 is ANQGSEA in the germline V gene. V shed 6 bases, J shed 5 bases, and the junction held 18 bases outside the gene matches. How the authors handled the data: For nucleated cells, counts were estimated from reference gene primer amplification. Generated by immunoSEQ multiplex PCR, the TCRdb table keeps only in-frame clones and is missing some. V, J and clone size are those of that table, while D and trimming were read from the DNA. The table has around 30,000 clones, 90% seen once. Sequencing was carried out using peripheral blood. The gene calls are TRBV29-1 and TRBJ2-5; TRBD2 agrees at 7 bases. This receptor was identified in a man between 70 and 80 years old with active or convalescent COVID-19. The CDR3 here is CSVGREAGVGRETQYF. The CDR3 region has the DNA TGCAGCGTCGGACGGGAGGCGGGAGTGGGTAGGGAGACCCAGTACTTC.